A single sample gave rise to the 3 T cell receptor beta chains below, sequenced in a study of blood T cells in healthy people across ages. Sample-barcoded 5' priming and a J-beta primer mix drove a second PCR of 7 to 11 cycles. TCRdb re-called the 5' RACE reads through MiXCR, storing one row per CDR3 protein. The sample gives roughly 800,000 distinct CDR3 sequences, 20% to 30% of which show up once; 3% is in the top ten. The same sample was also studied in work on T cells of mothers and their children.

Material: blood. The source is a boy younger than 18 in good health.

CDR3 DNA: TGTGCCATCAGTGACTTGGGGAACGGCGATGAGCAGTTCTTC. Translated, it gives CAISDLGNGDEQFF. V gene TRBV10-3 combines with J gene TRBJ2-5, with D unresolved. The J call may be wrong; the DNA end is better matched by TRBJ2-1. The CDR3 is 14 residues long. Germline V gives CDR1 ENHRY, CDR2 SYGVKD.

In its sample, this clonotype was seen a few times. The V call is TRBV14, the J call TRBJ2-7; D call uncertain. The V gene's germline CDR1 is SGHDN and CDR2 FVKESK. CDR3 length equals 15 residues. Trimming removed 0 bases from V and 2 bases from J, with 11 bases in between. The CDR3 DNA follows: TGTGCCAGCAGCCAAGATCACCCAGCGACCTACGAGCAGTACTTC. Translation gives CASSQDHPATYEQYF.

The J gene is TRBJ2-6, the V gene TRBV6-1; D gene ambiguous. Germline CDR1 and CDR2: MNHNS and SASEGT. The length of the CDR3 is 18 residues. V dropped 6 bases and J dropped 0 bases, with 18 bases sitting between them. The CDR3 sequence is CASSFQTVTSSGANVLTF. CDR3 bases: TGTGCCAGCAGCTTCCAGACCGTGACAAGCTCTGGGGCCAACGTCCTGACTTTC.